These 6 T cell receptor beta chains were all obtained from the same sample, sequenced in a study of shared clonotypes between healthy human individuals. CD45RO-negative, CCR7-selected cells formed the naive CD8 fraction, which excluded terminally differentiated effector memory CD45RA+ cells. Some clones are missing from TCRdb's copy, which holds only in-frame ones; the method was immunoSEQ multiplex PCR. This table holds nearly 2 million clones, less than 95% found once. The sequenced material came from naive CD8+ T cells sorted from blood. The source of these receptors is a young man in good health.

The V gene is TRBV6-5, the J gene TRBJ2-3; no definite D call. The germline V and J ends were trimmed by 4 bases and 6 bases, with 11 bases remaining between them. There are 13 residues in the CDR3. Germline CDR1 reads MNHEY; CDR2 reads SVGAGI. Here the CDR3 reads CASSLAFMDTQYF. Here the CDR3 DNA reads TGTGCCAGCAGTTTAGCATTCATGGATACGCAGTATTTT.

V and J are TRBV2 and TRBJ2-7; D ambiguous. The CDR3 is 14 residues long. CDR1 is SNHLY, CDR2 FYNNEI, per germline. Trimming pared 4 bases from V and 2 bases from J, leaving 12 bases between. CDR3 in amino acids: CASSVGRYTYEQYF. The CDR3, as DNA: TGTGCCAGCAGTGTCGGACGCTATACCTACGAGCAGTACTTC.

The CDR3 coding sequence is TGCGCCAGCAGCCAAGAGGGGGAGGGGGCGAACACTGAAGCTTTCTTT. Amino acid sequence: CASSQEGEGANTEAFF. The chain joins TRBV4-1 to TRBJ1-1; 7 bases line up with TRBD1. The germline V gene encodes CDR1 MGHRA and CDR2 YSYEKL. The CDR3 consists of 16 residues. The junction had 5 bases not matched to a gene; V was cut back by 0 bases and J by 1 base.

The chain joins TRBV30 to TRBJ1-2; no firm D call. Trimming removed 1 base from V and 2 bases from J, with 11 bases in between. The germline CDR1 and CDR2 sequences are GTSNPN and SVGIG (reference sequence). This CDR3 comprises 14 residues. For the CDR3, the DNA is TGTGCCTGGAGTGGTAGAGGACTCAACTATGGCTACACCTTC. Its protein is CAWSGRGLNYGYTF.

This clone has a single count. The same CDR3 can be traced to other DNA sequences in this sample. This chain joins TRBV2 and TRBJ2-3; 8 bases align to TRBD2. The J segment lost 0 bases and the V segment lost 4 bases, leaving 0 bases of the junction unmatched. The CDR3 length is 14 residues. Germline CDR1 and CDR2: SNHLY and FYNNEI. This CDR3 reads CASSGLASTDTQYF. In DNA, the CDR3 is TGTGCCAGCAGTGGACTAGCGAGCACAGATACGCAGTATTTT.

The sample holds one count of this clone. The chain couples TRBV9 to TRBJ1-6; 7 bases fit TRBD1. The CDR3 covers 12 residues. V was clipped by 4 bases and J by 16 bases; unmatched bases: 8. Germline lookup yields CDR1 SGDLS and CDR2 YYNGEE. This CDR3 reads CASSLNDRELHF. CDR3 sequence (DNA): TGTGCCAGCAGCCTAAATGACAGGGAACTCCACTTT.